The present T cell receptor beta chain was sequenced within a study of T-cell memory formation after mild COVID-19. The CDR3 is 15 residues long. The germline V and J ends were trimmed by 2 bases and 2 bases, with 12 bases remaining between them. Germline V lookup: CDR1 SGHTA, CDR2 FQGNSA. In the case of this clonotype: Its antigen is undetermined.

Constant-segment primers were used for 5'RACE, and the resulting TCR alpha and TCR beta cDNA libraries carried sample barcodes and UMIs. From the 5' RACE reads, TCRdb called clonotypes with MiXCR, one entry per CDR3 protein. The data show over 500,000 distinct CDR3 sequences, 17% seen once. Study-wide results and limits: Some SARS-CoV-2-responding clones were already detected in memory before infection.

This chain connects TRBV7-2 to TRBJ2-5, with D perhaps TRBD1 or TRBD2 (5 bases each). This clonotype originated in an adult woman who had mild COVID-19 (a few samples of this study predate the infection). Cell type and time point are not known. The sequencing input was PBMCs or a T cell subset sorted from them (not recorded which). The CDR3 protein is CASSLSTGGQETQYF. The CDR3 DNA follows: TGTGCCAGCAGCTTAAGCACAGGCGGGCAAGAGACCCAGTACTTC.